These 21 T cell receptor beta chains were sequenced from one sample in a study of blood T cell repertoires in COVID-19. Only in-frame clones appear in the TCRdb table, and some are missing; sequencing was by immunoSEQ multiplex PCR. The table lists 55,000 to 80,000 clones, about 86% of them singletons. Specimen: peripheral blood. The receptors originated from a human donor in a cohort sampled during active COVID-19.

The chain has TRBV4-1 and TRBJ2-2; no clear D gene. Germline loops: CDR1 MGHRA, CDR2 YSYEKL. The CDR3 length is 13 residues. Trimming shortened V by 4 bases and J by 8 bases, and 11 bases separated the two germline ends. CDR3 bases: TGCGCCAGCAGCCTCGAGCCGCGGGGGGAGCTGTTTTTT. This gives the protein CASSLEPRGELFF.

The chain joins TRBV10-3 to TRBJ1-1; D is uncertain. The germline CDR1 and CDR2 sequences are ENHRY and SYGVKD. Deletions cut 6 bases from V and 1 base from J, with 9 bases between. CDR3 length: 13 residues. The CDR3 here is CAISDRQNTEAFF. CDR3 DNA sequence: TGTGCCATCAGCGATCGACAGAACACTGAAGCTTTCTTT.

The CDR3, as DNA: TGCAGTGCTAGGCGGGAGGGGGAGCAGTACTTC. The encoded protein is CSARREGEQYF. The chain uses TRBV20-1 and TRBJ2-7; 9 positions agree with TRBD2. CDR1 is DFQATT and CDR2 is SNEGSKA in the germline V gene (reference sequence). The V and J ends lost 3 bases and 7 bases, in that order; junction bases with no gene match: 1. The CDR3 consists of 11 residues.

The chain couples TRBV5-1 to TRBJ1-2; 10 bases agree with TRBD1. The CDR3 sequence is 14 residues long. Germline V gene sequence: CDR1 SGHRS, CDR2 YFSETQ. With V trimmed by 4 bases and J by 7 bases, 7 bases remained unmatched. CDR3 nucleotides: TGCGCCAGCAGCATTTCGGACAGGGGGGGTGGCTACACCTTC. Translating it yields CASSISDRGGGYTF.

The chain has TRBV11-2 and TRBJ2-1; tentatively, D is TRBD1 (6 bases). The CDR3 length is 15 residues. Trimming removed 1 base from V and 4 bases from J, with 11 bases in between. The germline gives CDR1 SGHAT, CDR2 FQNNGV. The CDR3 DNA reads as TGTGCCAGCAGCTTAGTCTGGGGGCCATACAATGAGCAGTTCTTC. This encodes CASSLVWGPYNEQFF.

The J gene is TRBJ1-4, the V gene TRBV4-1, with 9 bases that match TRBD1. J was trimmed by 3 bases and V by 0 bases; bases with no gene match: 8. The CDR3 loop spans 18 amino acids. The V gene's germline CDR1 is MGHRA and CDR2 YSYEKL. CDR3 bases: TGCGCCAGCAGCCAAGATCAAAACAGGGGGCGGTCTAATGAAAAACTGTTTTTT. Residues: CASSQDQNRGRSNEKLFF.

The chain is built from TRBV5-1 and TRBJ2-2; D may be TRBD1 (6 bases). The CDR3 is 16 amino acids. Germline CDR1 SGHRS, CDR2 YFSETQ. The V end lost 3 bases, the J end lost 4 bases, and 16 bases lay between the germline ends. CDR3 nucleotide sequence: TGCGCCAGCAGCTCGGACAGTGTAAGAGGCACCGGGGAGCTGTTTTTT. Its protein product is CASSSDSVRGTGELFF.

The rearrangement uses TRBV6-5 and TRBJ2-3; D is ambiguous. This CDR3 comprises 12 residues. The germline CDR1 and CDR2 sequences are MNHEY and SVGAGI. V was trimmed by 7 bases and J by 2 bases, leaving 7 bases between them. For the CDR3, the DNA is TGTGCCAGCACTACTAACACAGATACGCAGTATTTT. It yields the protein CASTTNTDTQYF.

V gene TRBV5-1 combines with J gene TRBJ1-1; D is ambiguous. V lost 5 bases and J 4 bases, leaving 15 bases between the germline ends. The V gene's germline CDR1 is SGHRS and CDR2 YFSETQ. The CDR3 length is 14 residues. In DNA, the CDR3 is TGCGCCAGCAGATCGGACCCGGGAGGCACTGAAGCTTTCTTT. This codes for CASRSDPGGTEAFF. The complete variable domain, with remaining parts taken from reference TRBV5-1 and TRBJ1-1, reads KAGVTQTPRYLIKTRGQQVTLSCSPISGHRSVSWYQQTPGQGLQFLFEYFSETQRNKGNFPGRFSGRQFSNSRSEMNVSTLELGDSALYLCASRSDPGGTEAFFGQGTRLTVV.

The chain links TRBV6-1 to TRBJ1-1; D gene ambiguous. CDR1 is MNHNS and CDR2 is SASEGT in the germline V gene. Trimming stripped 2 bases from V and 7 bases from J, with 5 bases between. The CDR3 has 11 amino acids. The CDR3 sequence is CASSETFEAFF. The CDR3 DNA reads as TGTGCCAGCAGTGAAACATTTGAAGCTTTCTTT.

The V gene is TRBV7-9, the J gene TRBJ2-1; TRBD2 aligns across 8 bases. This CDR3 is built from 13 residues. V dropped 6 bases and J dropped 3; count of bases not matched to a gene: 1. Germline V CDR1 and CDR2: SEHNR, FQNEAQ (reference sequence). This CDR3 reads CASSSGNYNEQFF. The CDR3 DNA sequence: TGTGCCAGCAGTAGCGGGAACTACAATGAGCAGTTCTTC.

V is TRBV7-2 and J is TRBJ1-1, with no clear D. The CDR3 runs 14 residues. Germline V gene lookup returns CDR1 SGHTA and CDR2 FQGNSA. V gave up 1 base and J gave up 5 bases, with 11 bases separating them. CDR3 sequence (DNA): TGTGCCAGCAGCTTAGGGCAAACGGGGACTGAAGCTTTCTTT. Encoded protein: CASSLGQTGTEAFF.

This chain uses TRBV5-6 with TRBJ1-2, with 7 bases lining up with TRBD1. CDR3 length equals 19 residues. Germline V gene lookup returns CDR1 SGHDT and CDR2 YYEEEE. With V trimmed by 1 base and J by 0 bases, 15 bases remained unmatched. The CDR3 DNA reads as TGTGCCAGCAGCTTGTATCGTCAGGGGGAGGACCCCGCTAACTATGGCTACACCTTC. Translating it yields CASSLYRQGEDPANYGYTF.

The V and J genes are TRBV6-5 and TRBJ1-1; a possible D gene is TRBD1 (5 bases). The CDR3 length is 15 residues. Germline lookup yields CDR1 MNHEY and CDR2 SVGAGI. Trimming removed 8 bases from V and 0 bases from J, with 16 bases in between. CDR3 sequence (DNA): TGTGCCAGCGGACGGAACGGACAAATGAACACTGAAGCTTTCTTT. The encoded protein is CASGRNGQMNTEAFF.

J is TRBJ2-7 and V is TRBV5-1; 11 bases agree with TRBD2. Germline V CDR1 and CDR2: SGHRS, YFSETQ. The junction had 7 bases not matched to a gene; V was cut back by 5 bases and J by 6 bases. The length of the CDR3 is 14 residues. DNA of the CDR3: TGCGCCAGCAGTTTACTAGCGGGAGAAAGCGAGCAGTACTTC. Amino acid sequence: CASSLLAGESEQYF.

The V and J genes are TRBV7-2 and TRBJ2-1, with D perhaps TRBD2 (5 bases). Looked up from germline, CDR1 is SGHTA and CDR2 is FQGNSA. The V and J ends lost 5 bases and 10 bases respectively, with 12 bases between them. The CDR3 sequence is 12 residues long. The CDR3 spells CASSRWGAEQFF. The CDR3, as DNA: TGTGCCAGCAGCAGGTGGGGAGCGGAGCAGTTCTTC.

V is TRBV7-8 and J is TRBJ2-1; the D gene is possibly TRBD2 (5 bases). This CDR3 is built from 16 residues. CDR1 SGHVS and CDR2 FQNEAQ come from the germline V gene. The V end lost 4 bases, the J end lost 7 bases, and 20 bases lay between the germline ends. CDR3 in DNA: TGTGCCAGCAGCTACCGACCGGGGTCGACGGGGAATGAGCAGTTCTTC. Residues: CASSYRPGSTGNEQFF.

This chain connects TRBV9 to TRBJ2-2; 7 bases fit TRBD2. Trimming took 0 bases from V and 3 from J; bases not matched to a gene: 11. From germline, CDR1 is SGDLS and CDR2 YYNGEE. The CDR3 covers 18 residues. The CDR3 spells CASSVGGGPGLDTGELFF. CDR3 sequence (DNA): TGTGCCAGCAGCGTAGGGGGCGGGCCCGGACTAGACACCGGGGAGCTGTTTTTT.

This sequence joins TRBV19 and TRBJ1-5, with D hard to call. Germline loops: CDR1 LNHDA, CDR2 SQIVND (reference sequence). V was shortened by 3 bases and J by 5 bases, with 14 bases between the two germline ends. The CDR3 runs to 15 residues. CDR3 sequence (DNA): TGTGCCAGTAGTATCAACGGCGGTTCGTATCAGCCCCAGCATTTT. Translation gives CASSINGGSYQPQHF.

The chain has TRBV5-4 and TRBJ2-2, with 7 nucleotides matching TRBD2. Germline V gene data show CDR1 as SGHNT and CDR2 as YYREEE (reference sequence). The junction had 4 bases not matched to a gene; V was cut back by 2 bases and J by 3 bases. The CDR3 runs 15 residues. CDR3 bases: TGTGCCAGCAGCTTTGCGGGAGCGTACACCGGGGAGCTGTTTTTT. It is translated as CASSFAGAYTGELFF.

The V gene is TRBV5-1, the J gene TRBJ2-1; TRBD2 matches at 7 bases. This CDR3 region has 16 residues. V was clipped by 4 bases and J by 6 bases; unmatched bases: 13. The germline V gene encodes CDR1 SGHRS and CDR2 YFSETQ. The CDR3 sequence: CASSPRGGQGGNEQFF. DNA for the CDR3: TGCGCCAGCAGCCCCCGGGGAGGGCAGGGTGGCAATGAGCAGTTCTTC. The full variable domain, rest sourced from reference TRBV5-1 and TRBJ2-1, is KAGVTQTPRYLIKTRGQQVTLSCSPISGHRSVSWYQQTPGQGLQFLFEYFSETQRNKGNFPGRFSGRQFSNSRSEMNVSTLELGDSALYLCASSPRGGQGGNEQFFGPGTRLTVL.